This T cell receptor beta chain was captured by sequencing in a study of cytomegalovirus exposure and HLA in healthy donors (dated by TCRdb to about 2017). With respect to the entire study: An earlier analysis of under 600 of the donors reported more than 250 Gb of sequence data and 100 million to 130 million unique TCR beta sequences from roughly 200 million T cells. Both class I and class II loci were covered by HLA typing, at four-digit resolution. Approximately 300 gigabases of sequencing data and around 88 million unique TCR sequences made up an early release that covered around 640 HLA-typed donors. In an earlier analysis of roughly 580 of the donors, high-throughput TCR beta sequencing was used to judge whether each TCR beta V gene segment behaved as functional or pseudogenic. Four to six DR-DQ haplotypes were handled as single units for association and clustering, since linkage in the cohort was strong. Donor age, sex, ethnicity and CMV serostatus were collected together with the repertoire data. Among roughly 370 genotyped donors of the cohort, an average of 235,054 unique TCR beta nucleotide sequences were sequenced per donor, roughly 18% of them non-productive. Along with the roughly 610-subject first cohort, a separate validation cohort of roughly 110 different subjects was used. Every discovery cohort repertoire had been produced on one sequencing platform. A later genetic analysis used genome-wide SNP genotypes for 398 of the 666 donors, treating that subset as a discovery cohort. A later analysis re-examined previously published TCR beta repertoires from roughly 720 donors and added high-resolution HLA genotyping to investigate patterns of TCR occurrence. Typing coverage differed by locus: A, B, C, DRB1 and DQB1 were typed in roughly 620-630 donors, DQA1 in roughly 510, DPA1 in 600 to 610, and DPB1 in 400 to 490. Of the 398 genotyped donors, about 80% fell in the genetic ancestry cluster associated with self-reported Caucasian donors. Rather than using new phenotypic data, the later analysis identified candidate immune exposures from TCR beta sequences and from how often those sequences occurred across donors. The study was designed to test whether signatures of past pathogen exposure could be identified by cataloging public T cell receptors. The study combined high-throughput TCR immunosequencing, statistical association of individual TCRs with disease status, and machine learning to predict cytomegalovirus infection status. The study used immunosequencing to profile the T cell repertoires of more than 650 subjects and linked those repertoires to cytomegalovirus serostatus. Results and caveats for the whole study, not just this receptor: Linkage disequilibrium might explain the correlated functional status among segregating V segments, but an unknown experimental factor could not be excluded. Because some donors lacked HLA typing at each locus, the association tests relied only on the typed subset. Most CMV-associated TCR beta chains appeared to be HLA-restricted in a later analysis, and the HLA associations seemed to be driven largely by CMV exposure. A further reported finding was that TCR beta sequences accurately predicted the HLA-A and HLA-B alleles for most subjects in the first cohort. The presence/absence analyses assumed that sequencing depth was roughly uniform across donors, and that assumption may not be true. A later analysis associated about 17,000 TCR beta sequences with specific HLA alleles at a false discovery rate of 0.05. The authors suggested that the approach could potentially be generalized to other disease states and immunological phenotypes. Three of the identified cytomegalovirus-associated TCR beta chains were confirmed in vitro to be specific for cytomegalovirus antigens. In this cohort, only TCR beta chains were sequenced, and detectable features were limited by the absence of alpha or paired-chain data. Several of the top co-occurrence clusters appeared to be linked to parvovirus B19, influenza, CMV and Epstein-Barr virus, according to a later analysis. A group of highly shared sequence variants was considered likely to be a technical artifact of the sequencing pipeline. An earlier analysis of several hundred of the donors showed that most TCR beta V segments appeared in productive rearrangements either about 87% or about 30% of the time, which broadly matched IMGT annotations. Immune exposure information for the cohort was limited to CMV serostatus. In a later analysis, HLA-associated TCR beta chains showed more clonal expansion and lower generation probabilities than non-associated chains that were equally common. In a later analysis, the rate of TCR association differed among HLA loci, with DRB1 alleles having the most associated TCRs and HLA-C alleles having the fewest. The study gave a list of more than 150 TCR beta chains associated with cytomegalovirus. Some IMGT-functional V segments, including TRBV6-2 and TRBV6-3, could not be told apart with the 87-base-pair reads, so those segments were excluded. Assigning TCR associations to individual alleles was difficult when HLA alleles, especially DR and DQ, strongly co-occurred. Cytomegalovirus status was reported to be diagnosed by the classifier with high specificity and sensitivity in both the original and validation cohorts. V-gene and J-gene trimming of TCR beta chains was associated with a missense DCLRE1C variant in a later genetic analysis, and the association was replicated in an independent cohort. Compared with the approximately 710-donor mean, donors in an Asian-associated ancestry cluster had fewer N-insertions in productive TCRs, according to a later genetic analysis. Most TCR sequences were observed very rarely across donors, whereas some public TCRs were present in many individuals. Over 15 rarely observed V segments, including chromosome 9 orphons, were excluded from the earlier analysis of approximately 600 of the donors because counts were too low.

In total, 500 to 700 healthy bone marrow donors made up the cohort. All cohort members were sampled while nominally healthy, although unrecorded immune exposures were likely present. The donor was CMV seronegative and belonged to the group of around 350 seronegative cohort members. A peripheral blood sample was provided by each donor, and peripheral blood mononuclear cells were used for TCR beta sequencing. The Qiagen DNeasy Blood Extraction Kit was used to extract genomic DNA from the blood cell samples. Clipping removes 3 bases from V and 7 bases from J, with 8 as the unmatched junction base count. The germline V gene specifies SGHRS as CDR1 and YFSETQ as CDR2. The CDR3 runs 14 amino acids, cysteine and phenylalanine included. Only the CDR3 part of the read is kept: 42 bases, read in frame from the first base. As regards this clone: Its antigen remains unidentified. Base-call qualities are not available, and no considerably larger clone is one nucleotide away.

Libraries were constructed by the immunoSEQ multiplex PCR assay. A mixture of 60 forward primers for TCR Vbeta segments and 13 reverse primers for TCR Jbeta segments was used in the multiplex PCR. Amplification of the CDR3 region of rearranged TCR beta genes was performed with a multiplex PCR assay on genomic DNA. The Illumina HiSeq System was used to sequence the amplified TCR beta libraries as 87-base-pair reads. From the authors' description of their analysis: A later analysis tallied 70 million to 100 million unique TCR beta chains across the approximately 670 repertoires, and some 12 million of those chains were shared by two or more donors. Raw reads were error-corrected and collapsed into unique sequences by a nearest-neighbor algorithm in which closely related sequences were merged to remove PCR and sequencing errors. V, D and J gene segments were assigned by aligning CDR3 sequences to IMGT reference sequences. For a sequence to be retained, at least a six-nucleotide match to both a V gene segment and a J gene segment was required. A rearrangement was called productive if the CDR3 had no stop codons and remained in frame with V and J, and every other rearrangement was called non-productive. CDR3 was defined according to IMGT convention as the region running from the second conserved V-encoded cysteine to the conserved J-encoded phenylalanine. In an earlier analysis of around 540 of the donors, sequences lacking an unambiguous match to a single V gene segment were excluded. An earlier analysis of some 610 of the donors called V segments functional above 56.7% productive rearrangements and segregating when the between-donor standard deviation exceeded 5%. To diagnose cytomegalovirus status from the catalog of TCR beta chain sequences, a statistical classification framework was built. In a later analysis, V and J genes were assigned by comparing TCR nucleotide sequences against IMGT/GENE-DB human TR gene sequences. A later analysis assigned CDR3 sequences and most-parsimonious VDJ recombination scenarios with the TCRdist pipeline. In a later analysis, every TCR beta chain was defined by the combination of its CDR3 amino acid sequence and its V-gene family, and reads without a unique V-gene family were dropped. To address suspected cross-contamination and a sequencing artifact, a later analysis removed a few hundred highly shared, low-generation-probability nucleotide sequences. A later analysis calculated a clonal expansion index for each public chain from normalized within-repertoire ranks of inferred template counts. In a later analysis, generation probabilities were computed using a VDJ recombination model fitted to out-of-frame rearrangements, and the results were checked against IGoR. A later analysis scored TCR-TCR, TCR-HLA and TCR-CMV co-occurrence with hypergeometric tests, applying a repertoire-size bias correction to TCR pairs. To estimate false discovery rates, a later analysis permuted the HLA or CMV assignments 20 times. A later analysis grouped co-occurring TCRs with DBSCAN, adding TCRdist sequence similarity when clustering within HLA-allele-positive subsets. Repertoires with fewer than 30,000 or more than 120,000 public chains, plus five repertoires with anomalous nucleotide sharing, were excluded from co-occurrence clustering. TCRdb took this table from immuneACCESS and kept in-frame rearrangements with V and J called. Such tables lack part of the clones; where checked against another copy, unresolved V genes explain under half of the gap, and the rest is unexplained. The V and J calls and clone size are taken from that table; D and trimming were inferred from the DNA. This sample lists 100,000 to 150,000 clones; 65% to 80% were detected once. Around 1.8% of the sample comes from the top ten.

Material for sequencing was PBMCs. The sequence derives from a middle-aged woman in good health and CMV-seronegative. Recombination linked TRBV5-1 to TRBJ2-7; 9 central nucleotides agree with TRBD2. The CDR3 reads CASSSGPSGVEQYF. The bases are TGCGCCAGCAGCTCGGGGCCTAGCGGGGTAGAGCAGTACTTC.